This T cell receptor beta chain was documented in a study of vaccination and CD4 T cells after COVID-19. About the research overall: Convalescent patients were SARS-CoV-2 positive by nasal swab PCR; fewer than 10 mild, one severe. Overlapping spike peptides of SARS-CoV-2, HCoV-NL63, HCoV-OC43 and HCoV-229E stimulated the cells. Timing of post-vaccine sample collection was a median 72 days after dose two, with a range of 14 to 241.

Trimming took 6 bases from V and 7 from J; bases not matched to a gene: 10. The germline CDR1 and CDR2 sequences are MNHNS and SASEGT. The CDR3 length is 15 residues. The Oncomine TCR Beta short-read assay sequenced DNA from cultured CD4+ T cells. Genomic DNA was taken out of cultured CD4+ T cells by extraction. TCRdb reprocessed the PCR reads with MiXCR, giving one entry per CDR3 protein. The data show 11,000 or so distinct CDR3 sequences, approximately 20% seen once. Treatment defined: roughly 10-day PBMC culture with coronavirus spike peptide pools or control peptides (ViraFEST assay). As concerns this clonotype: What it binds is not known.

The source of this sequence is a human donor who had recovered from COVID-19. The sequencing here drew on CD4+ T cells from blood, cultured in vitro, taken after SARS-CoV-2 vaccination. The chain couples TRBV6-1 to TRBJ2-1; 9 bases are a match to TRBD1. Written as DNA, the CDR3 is TGTGCCAGCAGAAAAACAGGACAGGGGTTGAATGAGCAGTTCTTC. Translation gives CASRKTGQGLNEQFF.